This T cell receptor (beta chain) was documented in a study of T cells in Graves' hyperthyroidism and ophthalmopathy. Findings and limits, study-wide: Expanded thyroid clonotypes (above 0.001) were mostly also found in blood.

Amplification of TCR beta CDR3 regions used RNA as the template. The HTBI primer set served for first-round RT-PCR of the TCR CDR3. MiXCR, run by TCRdb on the multiplex PCR reads, gives a single entry per CDR3 protein. The top ten hold approximately 4.3% of the sample, which has approximately 610,000 distinct CDR3 sequences, 14% to 15% seen once. Subjects with ophthalmopathy showed a Clinical Activity Score no lower than 3, a NOSPECS grade no lower than 4, and a duration shorter than 3 months. Notes on this clonotype: No antigen is known for it.

The sample taken for sequencing was blood. The sequence derives from a woman in her 40s with Graves' ophthalmopathy.

The CDR3 reads CARTTGAGAFF. DNA for the CDR3: TGTGCCCGGACGACAGGGGCTGGGGCTTTCTTT. The chain uses TRBV30 and TRBJ1-1; TRBD1 matches 8 bases. The CDR3 has 11 residues. Germline V gives CDR1 GTSNPN, CDR2 SVGIG (reference sequence). V was pared by 8 bases and J by 11 bases, with 10 bases of the junction left unmatched. The variable domain in full, with the rest retrieved from reference TRBV30 and TRBJ1-1, is SQTIHQWPATLVQPVGSPLSLECTVEGTSNPNLYWYRQAAGRGLQLLFYSVGIGQISSEVPQNLSASRPQDRQFILSSKKLLLSDSGFYLCARTTGAGAFFGQGTRLTVV.